The clone carrying this T cell receptor (beta chain) has more than one count but fewer than ten. During its preparation, the TCRbeta library received unique molecular identifiers. MiXCR was run by TCRdb on the PCR reads, yielding one entry per CDR3 protein. The data hold some 490,000 distinct CDR3 sequences, with around an eighth observed a single time. The CDR3 has 13 residues. From germline, CDR1 is MGHDK and CDR2 SYGVNS. Trimming removed 2 bases from V and 1 base from J, with 4 bases in between. This record belongs to a study of T-cell reconstitution after alpha-beta-depleted transplantation in children.

The sequencing used PBMCs from the stem cell graft donor, collected from the stem cell graft. V is TRBV25-1 and J is TRBJ2-3; D is unresolved. This receptor was identified in a human donor who donated a stem cell graft to a child with combined immunodeficiency. CDR3 sequence reads: CASSEVGTDTQYF. DNA for the CDR3: TGTGCCAGCAGTGAAGTGGGCACAGATACGCAGTATTTT.